These 8 T cell receptor beta chains share one sample of origin, sequenced in a study of blood T cell repertoires in COVID-19. Generated by immunoSEQ multiplex PCR, the TCRdb table keeps only in-frame clones and is missing some. Of some 160,000 clones listed, roughly 83% are singletons. Specimen: peripheral blood. The receptors originated from a human donor in a cohort sampled during active COVID-19.

The gene calls are TRBV7-2 and TRBJ2-7; 7 positions match TRBD1. The CDR3 is made up of 11 amino acids. The ends lost 1 base at V and 9 bases at J; junction bases unmatched: 0. Germline V gene lookup returns CDR1 SGHTA and CDR2 FQGNSA. The CDR3 DNA reads TGTGCCAGCAGCTTAGGACAGGGGCAGTACTTC. Its translation: CASSLGQGQYF.

This rearrangement joins TRBV7-8 to TRBJ1-2; TRBD1 agrees at 10 bases. The CDR3 totals 14 residues. Germline V lookup: CDR1 SGHVS, CDR2 FQNEAQ. V lost 1 base and J lost 7; bases outside the gene matches: 3. The CDR3 protein is CASSLEGTGVGYTF. CDR3 in DNA: TGTGCCAGCAGCTTAGAGGGGACAGGGGTTGGCTACACCTTC.

On this clone: This CDR3 is also generated by other DNA sequences in the sample. J is TRBJ2-7 and V is TRBV28, with TRBD2 as a possible D gene (5 bases). Trimming stripped 2 bases from V and 4 bases from J, with 6 bases between. Looked up from germline, CDR1 is MDHEN and CDR2 is SYDVKM. The CDR3 runs to 12 residues. The CDR3, as DNA: TGTGCCAGCAGTTTACGGGGTTACGAGCAGTACTTC. It yields the protein CASSLRGYEQYF.

The chain combines TRBV10-3 with TRBJ2-3; D might be TRBD2 (6 bases). This CDR3 contains 13 residues. Germline V gives CDR1 ENHRY, CDR2 SYGVKD. Trimming took off 11 bases at V and 2 bases at J, with 14 bases between the two ends. CDR3 region: CAHRERATDTQYF. The CDR3 coding sequence is TGTGCCCACCGGGAGCGGGCCACAGATACGCAGTATTTT.

The chain combines TRBV5-1 with TRBJ2-7; 9 nucleotides agree with TRBD2. The CDR3 covers 19 residues. V lost 0 bases to trimming and J lost 1 base; unmatched junction nucleotides: 14. The germline CDR1 and CDR2 sequences are SGHRS and YFSETQ. CDR3 residues: CASSLEDSGSRGSSYEQYF. DNA of the CDR3: TGCGCCAGCAGCTTGGAGGATAGCGGGAGCCGCGGGTCGTCCTACGAGCAGTACTTC.

The rearrangement joins TRBV10-3 to TRBJ2-1; 10 bases line up with TRBD1. There are 17 residues in the CDR3. V shed 0 bases and J 4 bases; nucleotides not matched to a gene: 6. The germline gives CDR1 ENHRY, CDR2 SYGVKD. The CDR3 sequence is CAISESTGTGVYNEQFF. The DNA for the CDR3 is TGTGCCATCAGTGAGTCGACCGGGACAGGGGTATACAATGAGCAGTTCTTC.

This sequence joins TRBV11-2 and TRBJ2-7, with D maybe TRBD1 (6 bases). CDR1 SGHAT and CDR2 FQNNGV come from the germline V gene. The CDR3 length is 15 residues. V lost 1 base and J 0 bases, leaving 10 bases between the germline ends. CDR3 DNA sequence: TGTGCCAGCAGCTTAGTGGACAGTAGCTCCTACGAGCAGTACTTC. Translating it yields CASSLVDSSSYEQYF.

The chain is built from TRBV5-8 and TRBJ2-7; maybe TRBD1 (5 bases). The V gene lost 0 bases and the J gene lost 6 bases, with 13 bases spanning the gap. The germline CDR1 and CDR2 sequences are SGHTS and YDEGEE. The CDR3 runs to 14 residues. The CDR3 region is CASSLGRWGREQYF. The CDR3 DNA sequence: TGTGCCAGCAGCTTGGGACGGTGGGGCCGCGAGCAGTACTTC.